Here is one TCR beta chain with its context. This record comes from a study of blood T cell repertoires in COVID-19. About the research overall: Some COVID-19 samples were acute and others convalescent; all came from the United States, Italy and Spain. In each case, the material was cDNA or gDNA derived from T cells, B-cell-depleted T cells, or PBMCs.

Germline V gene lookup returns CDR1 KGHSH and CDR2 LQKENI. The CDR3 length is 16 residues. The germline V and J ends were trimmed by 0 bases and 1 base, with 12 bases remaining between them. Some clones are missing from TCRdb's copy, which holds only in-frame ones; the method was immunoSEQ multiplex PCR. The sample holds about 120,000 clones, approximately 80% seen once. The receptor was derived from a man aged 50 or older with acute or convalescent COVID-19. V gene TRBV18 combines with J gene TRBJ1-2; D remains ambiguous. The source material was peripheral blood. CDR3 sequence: CASSPPDGRVNYGYTF. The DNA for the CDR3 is TGTGCCAGCTCACCACCGGATGGGCGGGTTAACTATGGCTACACCTTC. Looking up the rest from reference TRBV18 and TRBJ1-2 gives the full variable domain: NAGVMQNPRHLVRRRGQEARLRCSPMKGHSHVYWYRQLPEEGLKFMVYLQKENIIDESGMPKERFSAEFPKEGPSILRIQQVVRGDSAAYFCASSPPDGRVNYGYTFGSGTRLTVV.